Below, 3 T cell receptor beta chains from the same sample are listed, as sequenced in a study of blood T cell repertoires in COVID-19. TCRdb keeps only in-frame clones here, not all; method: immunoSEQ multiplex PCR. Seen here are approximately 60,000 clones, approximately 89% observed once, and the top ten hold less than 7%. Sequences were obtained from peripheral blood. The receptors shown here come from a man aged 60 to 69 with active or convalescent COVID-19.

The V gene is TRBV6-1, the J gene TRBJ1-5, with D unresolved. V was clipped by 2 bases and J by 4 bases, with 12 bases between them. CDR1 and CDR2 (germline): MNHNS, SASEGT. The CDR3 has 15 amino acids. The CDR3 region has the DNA TGTGCCAGCAGTGAATTCGGGGTTATTAATCAGCCCCAGCATTTT. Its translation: CASSEFGVINQPQHF.

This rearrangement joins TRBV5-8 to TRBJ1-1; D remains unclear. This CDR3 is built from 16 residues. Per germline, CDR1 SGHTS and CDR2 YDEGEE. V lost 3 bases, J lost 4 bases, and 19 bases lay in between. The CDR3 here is CASSSGPSPAGTEAFF. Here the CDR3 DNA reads TGTGCCAGCAGCTCGGGTCCATCCCCTGCGGGCACTGAAGCTTTCTTT.

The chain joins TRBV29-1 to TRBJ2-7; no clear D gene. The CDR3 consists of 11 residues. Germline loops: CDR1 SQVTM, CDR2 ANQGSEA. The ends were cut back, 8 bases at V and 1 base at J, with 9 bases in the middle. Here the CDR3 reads CSISGSYEQYF. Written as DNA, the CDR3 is TGCAGCATATCAGGATCCTACGAGCAGTACTTC.